The clone carrying this T cell receptor beta chain showed up just a few times. Its matching antigen is unknown. CDR3 length: 12 residues. Germline CDR1 is SGDLS and CDR2 is YYNGEE. V was pared by 2 bases and J by 1 base, with 3 bases between. The sample belongs to a study of T cell repertoires in cytomegalovirus infection. About the research overall: Indications of both CMV infection and matching HLA type were provided by public TCR beta signatures. General study points: Summed public TCR beta family frequency identified CMV carriers bearing the relevant HLA. In two of eight donors, the top clonotype was HLA-C-restricted CMV-specific.

TCRdb fed the reads into MiXCR, producing one record per CDR3 protein. Of about 440,000 distinct CDR3 sequences listed, approximately 33% were seen once; the top ten hold roughly 15%. This TCR came from a human donor in good health (CMV status not recorded). Some clones in this sample may be carry-over from other donors' samples. The gene calls are TRBV9 and TRBJ1-1; D call uncertain. Material for sequencing was PBMCs. Here the CDR3 DNA reads TGTGCCAGCAGCGTTGCGAACACTGAAGCTTTCTTT. Translation gives CASSVANTEAFF.